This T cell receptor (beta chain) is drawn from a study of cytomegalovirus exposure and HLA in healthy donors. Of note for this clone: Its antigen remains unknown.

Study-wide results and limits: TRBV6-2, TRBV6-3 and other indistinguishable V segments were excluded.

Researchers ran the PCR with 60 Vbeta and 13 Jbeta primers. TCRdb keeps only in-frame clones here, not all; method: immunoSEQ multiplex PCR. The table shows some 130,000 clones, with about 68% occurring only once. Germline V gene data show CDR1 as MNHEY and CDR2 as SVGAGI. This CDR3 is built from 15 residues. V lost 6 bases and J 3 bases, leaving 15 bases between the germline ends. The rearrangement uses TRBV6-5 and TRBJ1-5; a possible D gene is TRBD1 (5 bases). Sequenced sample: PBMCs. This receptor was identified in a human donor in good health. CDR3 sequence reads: CASRPDSLLNQPQHF. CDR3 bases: TGTGCCAGCAGGCCCGACAGCCTCCTCAATCAGCCCCAGCATTTT.